The clone carrying this T cell receptor (beta chain) was seen only once. J lost 1 base, V lost 5 bases, and 1 base had no gene match. The germline V gene encodes CDR1 MRHNA and CDR2 SNTAGT. The CDR3 is made up of 13 amino acids. Clones were read by immunoSEQ multiplex PCR, and TCRdb kept only the in-frame ones, dropping some. This sample has more than 200,000 clones, with 70% to 90% found just once. This sample is drawn from a study of blood T cell repertoires in COVID-19. Study in general: Sample material is recorded as cDNA or gDNA derived from T cells, B-cell-depleted T cells, or PBMCs.

The chain joins TRBV6-4 to TRBJ2-5, with 7 nucleotides matching TRBD2. The TCR was taken from a woman aged 40-49 years who had recovered from COVID-19. Input material: peripheral blood. The CDR3 spells CASSREVQETQYF. The CDR3 DNA reads TGTGCCAGCAGTCGGGAGGTCCAAGAGACCCAGTACTTC.